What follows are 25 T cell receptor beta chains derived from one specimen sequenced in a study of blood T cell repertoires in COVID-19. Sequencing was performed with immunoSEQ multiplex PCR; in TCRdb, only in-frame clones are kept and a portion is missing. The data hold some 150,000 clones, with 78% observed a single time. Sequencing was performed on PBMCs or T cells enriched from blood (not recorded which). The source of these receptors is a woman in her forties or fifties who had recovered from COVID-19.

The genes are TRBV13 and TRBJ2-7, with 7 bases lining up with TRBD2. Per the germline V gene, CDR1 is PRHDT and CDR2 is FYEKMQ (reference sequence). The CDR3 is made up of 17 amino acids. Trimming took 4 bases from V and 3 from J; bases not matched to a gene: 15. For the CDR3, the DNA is TGTGCCAGCAGCTCCCCGGGAGGTCTGGGGGTACGCTACGAGCAGTACTTC. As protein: CASSSPGGLGVRYEQYF.

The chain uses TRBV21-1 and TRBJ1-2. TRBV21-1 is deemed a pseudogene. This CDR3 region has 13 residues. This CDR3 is CASSLEDACGYTF. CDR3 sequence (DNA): TGTGCCAGCAGCCTGGAGGACGCTTGTGGCTACACCTTC.

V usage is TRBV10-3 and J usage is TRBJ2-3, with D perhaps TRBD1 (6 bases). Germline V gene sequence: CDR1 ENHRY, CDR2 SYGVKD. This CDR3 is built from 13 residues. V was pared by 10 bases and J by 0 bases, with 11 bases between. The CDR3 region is CATRQESTDTQYF. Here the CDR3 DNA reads TGTGCCACCCGACAGGAAAGCACAGATACGCAGTATTTT.

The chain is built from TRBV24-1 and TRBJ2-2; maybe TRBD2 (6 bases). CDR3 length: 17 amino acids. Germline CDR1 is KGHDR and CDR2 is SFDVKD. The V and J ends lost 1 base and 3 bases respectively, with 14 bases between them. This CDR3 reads CATSDFGGLKDTGELFF. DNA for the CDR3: TGTGCCACCAGTGATTTTGGGGGGTTAAAAGACACCGGGGAGCTGTTTTTT.

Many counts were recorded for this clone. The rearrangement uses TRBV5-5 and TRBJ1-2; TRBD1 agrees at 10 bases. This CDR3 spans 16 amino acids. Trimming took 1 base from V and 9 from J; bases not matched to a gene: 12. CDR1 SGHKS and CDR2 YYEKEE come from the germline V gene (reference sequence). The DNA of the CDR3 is TGTGCCAGCAGCTTGAGCCGACCGGGACAGGGGAGGCGCTACACCTTC. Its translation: CASSLSRPGQGRRYTF.

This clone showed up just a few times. The CDR3 region is CASSPGRGAFEKLFF. The CDR3 DNA follows: TGTGCCAGCTCGCCCGGGAGGGGGGCTTTTGAAAAACTGTTTTTT. The rearrangement links TRBV18 to TRBJ1-4; maybe TRBD1 (6 bases). Between the trimmed V and J ends, which lost 6 bases and 7 bases, there was a span of 18 bases. The CDR3 contains 15 residues. CDR1 is KGHSH, CDR2 LQKENI, per germline. The full variable domain, its missing parts supplied by reference TRBV18 and TRBJ1-4, is NAGVMQNPRHLVRRRGQEARLRCSPMKGHSHVYWYRQLPEEGLKFMVYLQKENIIDESGMPKERFSAEFPKEGPSILRIQQVVRGDSAAYFCASSPGRGAFEKLFFGSGTQLSVL.

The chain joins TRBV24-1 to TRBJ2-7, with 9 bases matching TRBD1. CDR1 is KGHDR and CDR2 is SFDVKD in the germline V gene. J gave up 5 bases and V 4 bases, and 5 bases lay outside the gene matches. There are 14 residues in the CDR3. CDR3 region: CATSDPGTGNEQYF. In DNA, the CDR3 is TGTGCCACCAGTGACCCCGGGACAGGGAACGAGCAGTACTTC.

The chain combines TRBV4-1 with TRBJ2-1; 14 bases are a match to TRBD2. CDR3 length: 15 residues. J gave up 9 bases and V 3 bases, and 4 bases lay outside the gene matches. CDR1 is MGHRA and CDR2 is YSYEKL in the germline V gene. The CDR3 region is CASSQTSGGAGEQFF. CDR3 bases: TGCGCCAGCAGCCAGACTAGCGGGGGGGCCGGTGAGCAGTTCTTC.

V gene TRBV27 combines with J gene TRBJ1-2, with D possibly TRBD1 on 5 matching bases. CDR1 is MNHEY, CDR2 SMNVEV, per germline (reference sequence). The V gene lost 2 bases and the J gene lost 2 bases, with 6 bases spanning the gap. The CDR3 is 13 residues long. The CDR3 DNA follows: TGTGCCAGCAGTTTAGGGGCGAACTATGGCTACACCTTC. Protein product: CASSLGANYGYTF.

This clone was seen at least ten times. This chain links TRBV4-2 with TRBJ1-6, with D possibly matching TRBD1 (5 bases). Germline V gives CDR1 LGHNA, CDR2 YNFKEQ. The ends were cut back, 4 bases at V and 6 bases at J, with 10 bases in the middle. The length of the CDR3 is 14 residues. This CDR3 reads CASSPQGLNSPLHF. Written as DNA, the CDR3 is TGTGCCAGCAGCCCCCAGGGCCTTAATTCACCCCTCCACTTT.

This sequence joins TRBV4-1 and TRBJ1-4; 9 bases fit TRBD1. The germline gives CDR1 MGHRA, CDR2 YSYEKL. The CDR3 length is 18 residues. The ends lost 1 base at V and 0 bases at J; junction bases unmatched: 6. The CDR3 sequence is CASSQVGTGTSTNEKLFF. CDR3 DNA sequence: TGCGCCAGCAGCCAAGTCGGGACAGGGACCTCAACTAATGAAAAACTGTTTTTT.

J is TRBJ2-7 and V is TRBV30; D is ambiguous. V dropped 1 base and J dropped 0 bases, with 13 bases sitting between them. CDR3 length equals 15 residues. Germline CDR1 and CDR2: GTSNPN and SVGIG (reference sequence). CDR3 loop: CAWSADWRHSYEQYF. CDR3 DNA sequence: TGTGCCTGGAGTGCTGACTGGCGGCACTCCTACGAGCAGTACTTC.

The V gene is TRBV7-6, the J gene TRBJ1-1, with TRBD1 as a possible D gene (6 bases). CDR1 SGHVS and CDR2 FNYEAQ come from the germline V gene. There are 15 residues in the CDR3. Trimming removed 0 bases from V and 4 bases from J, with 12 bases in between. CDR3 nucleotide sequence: TGTGCCAGCAGCTTAGCGCAGGGGTCGCTCACTGAAGCTTTCTTT. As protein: CASSLAQGSLTEAFF.

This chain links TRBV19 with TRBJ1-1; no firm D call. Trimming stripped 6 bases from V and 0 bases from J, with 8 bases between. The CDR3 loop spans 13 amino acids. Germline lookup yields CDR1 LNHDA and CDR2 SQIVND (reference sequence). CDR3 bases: TGTGCCAGTAGATATGAGATGAACACTGAAGCTTTCTTT. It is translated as CASRYEMNTEAFF.

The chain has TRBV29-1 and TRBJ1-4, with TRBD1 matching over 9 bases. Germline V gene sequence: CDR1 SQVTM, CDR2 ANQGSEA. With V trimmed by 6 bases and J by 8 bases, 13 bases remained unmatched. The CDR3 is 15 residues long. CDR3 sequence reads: CSVGDSGTGTEKLFF. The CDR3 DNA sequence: TGCAGCGTGGGGGACTCCGGGACAGGGACAGAAAAACTGTTTTTT.

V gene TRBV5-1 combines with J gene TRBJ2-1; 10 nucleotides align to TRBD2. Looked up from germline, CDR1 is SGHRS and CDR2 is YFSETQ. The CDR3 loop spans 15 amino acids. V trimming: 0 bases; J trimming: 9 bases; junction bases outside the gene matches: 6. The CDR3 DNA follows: TGCGCCAGCAGCTTGGAGCTAGCGGGGGTCGGTGAGCAGTTCTTC. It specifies CASSLELAGVGEQFF.

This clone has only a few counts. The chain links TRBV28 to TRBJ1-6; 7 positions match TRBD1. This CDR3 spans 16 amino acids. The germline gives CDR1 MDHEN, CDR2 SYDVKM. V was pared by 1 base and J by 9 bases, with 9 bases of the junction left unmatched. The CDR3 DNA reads TGTGCCAGCAGTTTATTTGGCAGGGGGATGAGTTCACCCCTCCACTTT. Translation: CASSLFGRGMSSPLHF.

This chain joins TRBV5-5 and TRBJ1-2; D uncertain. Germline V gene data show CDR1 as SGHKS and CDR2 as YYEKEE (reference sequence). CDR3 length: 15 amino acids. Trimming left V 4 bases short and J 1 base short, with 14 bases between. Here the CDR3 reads CASSPSGFVNYGYTF. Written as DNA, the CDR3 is TGTGCCAGCAGCCCCTCGGGGTTTGTTAACTATGGCTACACCTTC.

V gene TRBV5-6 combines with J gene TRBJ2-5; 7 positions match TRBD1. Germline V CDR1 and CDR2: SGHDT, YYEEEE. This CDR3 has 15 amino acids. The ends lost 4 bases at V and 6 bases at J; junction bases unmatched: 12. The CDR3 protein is CASSPNDRVGKTQYF. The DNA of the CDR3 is TGTGCCAGCAGCCCAAATGACAGGGTTGGAAAGACCCAGTACTTC. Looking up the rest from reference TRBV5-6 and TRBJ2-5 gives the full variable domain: DAGVTQSPTHLIKTRGQQVTLRCSPKSGHDTVSWYQQALGQGPQFIFQYYEEEERQRGNFPDRFSGHQFPNYSSELNVNALLLGDSALYLCASSPNDRVGKTQYFGPGTRLLVL.

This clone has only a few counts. CDR3 nucleotide sequence: TGTGCCAGCAGTAGTCTTCGGGCTGGAAACACCATATATTTT. This encodes CASSSLRAGNTIYF. The rearrangement links TRBV6-5 to TRBJ1-3; D remains ambiguous. The CDR3 is made up of 14 amino acids. Germline CDR1 is MNHEY and CDR2 is SVGAGI. The V end was cut by 5 bases, the J end by 2 bases, with 10 bases between.

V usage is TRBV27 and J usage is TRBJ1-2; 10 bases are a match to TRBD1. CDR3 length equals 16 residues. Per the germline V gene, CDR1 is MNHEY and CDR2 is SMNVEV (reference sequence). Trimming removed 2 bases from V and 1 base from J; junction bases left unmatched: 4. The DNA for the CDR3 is TGTGCCAGCAGTTTAATAAGGGACAGGGGTAACTATGGCTACACCTTC. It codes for CASSLIRDRGNYGYTF.

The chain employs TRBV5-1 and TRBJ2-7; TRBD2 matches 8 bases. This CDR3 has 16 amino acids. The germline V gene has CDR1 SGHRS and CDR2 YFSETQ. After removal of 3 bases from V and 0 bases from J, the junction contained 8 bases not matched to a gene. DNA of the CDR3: TGCGCCAGCAGCTCCCTCGGGGGGGGAAGCTCCTACGAGCAGTACTTC. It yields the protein CASSSLGGGSSYEQYF. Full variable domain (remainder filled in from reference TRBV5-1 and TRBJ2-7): KAGVTQTPRYLIKTRGQQVTLSCSPISGHRSVSWYQQTPGQGLQFLFEYFSETQRNKGNFPGRFSGRQFSNSRSEMNVSTLELGDSALYLCASSSLGGGSSYEQYFGPGTRLTVT.

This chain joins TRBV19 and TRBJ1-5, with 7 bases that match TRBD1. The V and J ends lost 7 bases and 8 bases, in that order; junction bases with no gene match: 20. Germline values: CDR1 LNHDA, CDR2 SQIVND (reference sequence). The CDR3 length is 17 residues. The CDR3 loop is CASTLAGGGLTNKPQHF. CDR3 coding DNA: TGTGCCAGTACCCTAGCAGGGGGAGGTCTAACGAATAAGCCCCAGCATTTT.

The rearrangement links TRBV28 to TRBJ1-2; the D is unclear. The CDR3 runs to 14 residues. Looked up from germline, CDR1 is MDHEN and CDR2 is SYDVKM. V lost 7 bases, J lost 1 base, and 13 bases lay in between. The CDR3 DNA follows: TGTGCCAGCACTCTGGGCACGTTTAACTATGGCTACACCTTC. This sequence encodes CASTLGTFNYGYTF.

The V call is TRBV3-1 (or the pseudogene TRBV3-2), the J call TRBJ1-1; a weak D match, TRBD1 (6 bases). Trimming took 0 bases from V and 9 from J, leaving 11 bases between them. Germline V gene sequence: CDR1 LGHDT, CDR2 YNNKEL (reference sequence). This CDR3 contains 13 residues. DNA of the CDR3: TGTGCCAGCAGCCAAGATCGTAGGGGGAAAGCTTTCTTT. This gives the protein CASSQDRRGKAFF.